This TCR beta chain was sequenced during a study of blood T cell repertoires in COVID-19. In the original analysis: Using reference gene primer amplification, nucleated cell counts were estimated. Some clones are missing from TCRdb's copy, which holds only in-frame ones; the method was immunoSEQ multiplex PCR. Clone size and V and J calls were adopted from that table, with D and trimming inferred from the DNA. The profile shows roughly 250,000 clones, about 87% of them singletons. The CDR3 runs 14 residues. CDR1 and CDR2 (germline): MNHEY, SVGAGI. With V trimmed by 9 bases and J by 0 bases, 4 bases remained unmatched.

The sequenced material came from peripheral blood. The rearrangement joins TRBV6-5 to TRBJ2-2; 7 nucleotides match TRBD1. The sequence was obtained from a man in his sixties who had recovered from COVID-19. The CDR3 bases are TGTGCCAGTCAAGGGACAGCGAACACCGGGGAGCTGTTTTTT. Its protein product is CASQGTANTGELFF.